Listed below are T cell receptor beta chains from one sample, sequenced in a study of T cell repertoires in cytomegalovirus infection. Each CDR3 protein gets one entry after TCRdb re-called the reads with MiXCR. Here the sample spans about 230,000 distinct CDR3 sequences, about 23% being singletons. Specimen: CD8+ T cells from PBMCs. Receptor source: a human donor in good health (CMV status not recorded). Some clones in this sample may be carry-over from other donors' samples. Each CDR3 is given with its conserved first and last residue. Each record gives: D gene, CDR3 length, V gene, J gene, clone size, CDR3 DNA, CDR3 protein. The D gene is left open where the match is weak. Only some rows state a clone size, as once, few, many or a class for expanded clones.

D gene: TRBD2
CDR3 length: 15
V gene: TRBV2
J gene: TRBJ2-2
clone size: .
CDR3 DNA: TGTGCCAGCAGTGTCGGACTAGCTGGATCCGGGGAGCTGTTTTTT
CDR3 protein: CASSVGLAGSGELFF

D gene: TRBD1
CDR3 length: 16
V gene: TRBV15
J gene: TRBJ1-4
clone size: .
CDR3 DNA: TGTGCCACCAGCAGAGTCACGGGACAGCCAAATGAAAAACTGTTTTTT
CDR3 protein: CATSRVTGQPNEKLFF

D gene: TRBD2
CDR3 length: 15
V gene: TRBV12-3/TRBV12-4
J gene: TRBJ2-3
clone size: many
CDR3 DNA: TGTGCCAGCACCCCCCCGCGGGGGGGCACAGATACGCAGTATTTT
CDR3 protein: CASTPPRGGTDTQYF

D gene: .
CDR3 length: 14
V gene: TRBV7-9
J gene: TRBJ1-2
clone size: .
CDR3 DNA: TGTGCCAGCAGCTCTTTCACAGACCCCTATGGCTACACCTTC
CDR3 protein: CASSSFTDPYGYTF

D gene: .
CDR3 length: 16
V gene: TRBV29-1
J gene: TRBJ2-1
clone size: .
CDR3 DNA: TGCAGCGTTGAAGGTACCTGGGGGGGCGCTTACAATGAGCAGTTCTTC
CDR3 protein: CSVEGTWGGAYNEQFF

D gene: .
CDR3 length: 14
V gene: TRBV10-3
J gene: TRBJ1-2
clone size: few
CDR3 DNA: TGTGCCATCAGTGAGTCTGTAGGGCGCTATGGCTACACCTTC
CDR3 protein: CAISESVGRYGYTF

D gene: .
CDR3 length: 14
V gene: TRBV7-8
J gene: TRBJ1-4
clone size: many
CDR3 DNA: TGTGCCAGCAGCTTAGACCGAACTAATGAAAAACTGTTTTTT
CDR3 protein: CASSLDRTNEKLFF

D gene: .
CDR3 length: 13
V gene: TRBV4-2
J gene: TRBJ2-1
clone size: few
CDR3 DNA: TGTGCCAGCAGCCCTCCTATGAACAATGAGCAGTTCTTC
CDR3 protein: CASSPPMNNEQFF

D gene: TRBD1
CDR3 length: 15
V gene: TRBV5-4
J gene: TRBJ2-7
clone size: many
CDR3 DNA: TGTGCCAGCAGCAACCCGGGACAGGCGGTCTACGAGCAGTACTTC
CDR3 protein: CASSNPGQAVYEQYF

D gene: TRBD2
CDR3 length: 14
V gene: TRBV20-1
J gene: TRBJ2-7
clone size: once
CDR3 DNA: TGCAGTGCTAGAGGACTAGCGGTCTCCTACGAGCAGTACTTC
CDR3 protein: CSARGLAVSYEQYF

D gene: .
CDR3 length: 13
V gene: TRBV20-1
J gene: TRBJ2-5
clone size: .
CDR3 DNA: TGCAGTGCGAGGGGCGGGACCCAAGAGACCCAGTACTTC
CDR3 protein: CSARGGTQETQYF

D gene: .
CDR3 length: 12
V gene: TRBV20-1
J gene: TRBJ1-1
clone size: .
CDR3 DNA: TGCAGTGCTAGGACGGTGGGTCCTGAAGCTTTCTTT
CDR3 protein: CSARTVGPEAFF

D gene: .
CDR3 length: 12
V gene: TRBV29-1
J gene: TRBJ2-1
clone size: few
CDR3 DNA: TGCAGCGTTGAAGGGTGGGCAAATGAGCAGTTCTTC
CDR3 protein: CSVEGWANEQFF

D gene: TRBD1
CDR3 length: 13
V gene: TRBV2
J gene: TRBJ2-2
clone size: .
CDR3 DNA: TGTGCCAGCAGTCAACAGGGGTACGGGGAGCTGTTTTTT
CDR3 protein: CASSQQGYGELFF

D gene: .
CDR3 length: 12
V gene: TRBV2
J gene: TRBJ2-7
clone size: many
CDR3 DNA: TGTGCCAGCAGTGACCCGGGGACCGAGCAGTACTTC
CDR3 protein: CASSDPGTEQYF

D gene: .
CDR3 length: 13
V gene: TRBV11-2
J gene: TRBJ2-7
clone size: many
CDR3 DNA: TGTGCCAGCAGCTTAGGGCAGAACTACGAGCAGTACTTC
CDR3 protein: CASSLGQNYEQYF

D gene: TRBD2
CDR3 length: 17
V gene: TRBV20-1
J gene: TRBJ2-3
clone size: .
CDR3 DNA: TGCAGTGCTAGAGGACTAGCGGGGGGGGTTAGCACAGATACGCAGTATTTT
CDR3 protein: CSARGLAGGVSTDTQYF

D gene: TRBD2
CDR3 length: 17
V gene: TRBV7-9
J gene: TRBJ2-1
clone size: few
CDR3 DNA: TGTGCCAGCAGCATTGGACACCCGGGACTAGCGGGTAATGAGCAGTTCTTC
CDR3 protein: CASSIGHPGLAGNEQFF

D gene: .
CDR3 length: 16
V gene: TRBV10-2
J gene: TRBJ2-2
clone size: few
CDR3 DNA: TGCGCCAGCAGTGAGGGGCCGGCCACTCGCATCGGGGAGCTGTTTTTT
CDR3 protein: CASSEGPATRIGELFF

D gene: TRBD1
CDR3 length: 11
V gene: TRBV7-9
J gene: TRBJ1-5
clone size: few
CDR3 DNA: TGTGCCAGCAGCTCGGGACAGGGGGAACATTTT
CDR3 protein: CASSSGQGEHF

D gene: .
CDR3 length: 14
V gene: TRBV7-2
J gene: TRBJ2-2
clone size: medium-sized
CDR3 DNA: TGTGCCAGCAGCCACTCCCGGACGGACGGGGAGCTGTTTTTT
CDR3 protein: CASSHSRTDGELFF

D gene: TRBD2
CDR3 length: 16
V gene: TRBV7-3
J gene: TRBJ2-4
clone size: .
CDR3 DNA: TGTGCCAGCAGCTTGAGGGGCGGGGGGGCCATAAACATTCAGTACTTC
CDR3 protein: CASSLRGGGAINIQYF

D gene: TRBD1
CDR3 length: 16
V gene: TRBV7-4
J gene: TRBJ2-7
clone size: .
CDR3 DNA: TGTGTCAGCAGCTCCTTGGACAGGGGACTAACCTACGAGCAGTACTTC
CDR3 protein: CVSSSLDRGLTYEQYF

D gene: TRBD1
CDR3 length: 16
V gene: TRBV7-6
J gene: TRBJ2-6
clone size: .
CDR3 DNA: TGTGCCAGCAGCTTAGCTACAGGGGCTGGGGCCAACGTCCTGACTTTC
CDR3 protein: CASSLATGAGANVLTF

D gene: TRBD2
CDR3 length: 16
V gene: TRBV7-9
J gene: TRBJ2-5
clone size: .
CDR3 DNA: TGTGCCAGCAGCTTCGGGACTAGCGGGGTCGGAAAGACCCAGTACTTC
CDR3 protein: CASSFGTSGVGKTQYF

D gene: .
CDR3 length: 16
V gene: TRBV11-2
J gene: TRBJ2-4
clone size: .
CDR3 DNA: TGTGCCAGCAGCTTAGAAGTGGGCCAAGCCAAAAACATTCAGTACTTC
CDR3 protein: CASSLEVGQAKNIQYF

D gene: .
CDR3 length: 15
V gene: TRBV7-6
J gene: TRBJ2-3
clone size: .
CDR3 DNA: TGTGCCAGCAGCATCACAGGGGGGGGCACAGATACGCAGTATTTT
CDR3 protein: CASSITGGGTDTQYF

D gene: .
CDR3 length: 17
V gene: TRBV6-1
J gene: TRBJ2-6
clone size: many
CDR3 DNA: TGTGCCAGCACCAGACGTGGACGTAACTCTGGGGCCAACGTCCTGACTTTC
CDR3 protein: CASTRRGRNSGANVLTF

D gene: TRBD1
CDR3 length: 16
V gene: TRBV12-3/TRBV12-4
J gene: TRBJ2-5
clone size: few
CDR3 DNA: TGTGCCAGCAGTGGGGGACAGGCAGACCATCGGGAGACCCAGTACTTC
CDR3 protein: CASSGGQADHRETQYF

D gene: .
CDR3 length: 13
V gene: TRBV20-1
J gene: TRBJ1-2
clone size: .
CDR3 DNA: TGCAGTGCTAGGGGGTTAGCTAACTATGGCTACACCTTC
CDR3 protein: CSARGLANYGYTF

D gene: .
CDR3 length: 17
V gene: TRBV27
J gene: TRBJ2-5
clone size: .
CDR3 DNA: TGTGCCAGCATTCTCATTCCGGGGGAGTATCCTCAAGAGACCCAGTACTTC
CDR3 protein: CASILIPGEYPQETQYF